The subject of this entry is one TCR beta chain. V was pared by 0 bases and J by 2 bases, with 3 bases of the junction left unmatched. The germline gives CDR1 SGHDT, CDR2 YYEEEE. The CDR3 extends over 15 amino acids. The method was immunoSEQ multiplex PCR; TCRdb's version includes in-frame clones alone and lacks a portion of them. The sample contains about 82,000 clones, just over 95% of which appear only once. This specimen belongs to a study of technical replicates of blood from several donors. The V and J genes are TRBV5-6 and TRBJ2-3, with 7 bases lining up with TRBD1. This TCR was recovered from a human donor in good health. The sequencing sample was made of T cells isolated from PBMCs. DNA of the CDR3: TGTGCCAGCAGCTTGGGGACAGGATTCACAGATACGCAGTATTTT. This encodes CASSLGTGFTDTQYF.